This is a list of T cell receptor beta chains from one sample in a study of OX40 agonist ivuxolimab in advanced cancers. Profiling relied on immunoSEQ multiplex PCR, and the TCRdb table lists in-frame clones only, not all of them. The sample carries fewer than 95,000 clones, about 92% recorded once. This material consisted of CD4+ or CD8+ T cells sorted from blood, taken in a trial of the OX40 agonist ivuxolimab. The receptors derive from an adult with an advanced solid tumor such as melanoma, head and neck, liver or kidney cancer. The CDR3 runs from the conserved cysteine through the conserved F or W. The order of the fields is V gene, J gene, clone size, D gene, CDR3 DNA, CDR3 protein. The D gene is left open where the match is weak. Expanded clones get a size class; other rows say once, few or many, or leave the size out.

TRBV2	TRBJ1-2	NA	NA	TGTGCCAGCAGTGACCAAATGGACTACACCTTC	CASSDQMDYTF
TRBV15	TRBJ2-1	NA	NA	TGTGCCACCAAGAGCGGACTCAGCTCCTACAATGAGCAGTTCTTC	CATKSGLSSYNEQFF
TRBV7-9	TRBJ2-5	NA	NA	TGTGCCAGCAGCTTAGTGGGCGGACTTGAAAAGACCCAGTACTTC	CASSLVGGLEKTQYF
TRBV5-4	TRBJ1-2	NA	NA	TGTGCCAGCAGCTTAGCCCGGACAGTTTCGTATGGCTACACCTTC	CASSLARTVSYGYTF
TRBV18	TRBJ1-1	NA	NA	TGTGCCAGCTCACCTCTCTCGAACACTGAAGCTTTCTTT	CASSPLSNTEAFF
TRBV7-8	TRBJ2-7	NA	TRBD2	TGTGCCAGCAGCTTACGCGGGGGGGCCCACGAGCAGTACTTC	CASSLRGGAHEQYF
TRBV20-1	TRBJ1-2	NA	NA	TGCAGTGCTACCGATCGAGGGGGCTACACCTTC	CSATDRGGYTF
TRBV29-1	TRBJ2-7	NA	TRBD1	TGCAGCGCCCAAACATACAGGGGGTTAAGCTACGAGCAGTACTTC	CSAQTYRGLSYEQYF
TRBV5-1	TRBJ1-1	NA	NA	TGCGCCAGCAGCCTGAGGACGGCTGAAGCTTTCTTT	CASSLRTAEAFF
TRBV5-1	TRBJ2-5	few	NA	TGCGCCAGCAGCTTGACAGGACCATCTCAAGAGACCCAGTACTTC	CASSLTGPSQETQYF
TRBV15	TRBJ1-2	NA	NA	TGTGCCACCAGCGCCCCAGGAGGGGGATTCTATGGCTACACCTTC	CATSAPGGGFYGYTF
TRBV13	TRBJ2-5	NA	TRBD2	TGTGCCAGCAGCTTAAGGGGACTACCCCCGGAGCAGTACTTC	CASSLRGLPPEQYF
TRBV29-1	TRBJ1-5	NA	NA	TGCAGCGTTAAGGACGCGGGTAGGGGTCAGCCCCAGCATTTT	CSVKDAGRGQPQHF
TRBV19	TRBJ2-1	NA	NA	TGTGCCAGTAGCACCGGGACTTTCTCCTACAATGAGCAGTTCTTC	CASSTGTFSYNEQFF
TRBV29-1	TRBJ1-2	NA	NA	TGCAGCGTTGAACTTGAGGGAACAGGGTCCGTTTATGGCTACACCTTC	CSVELEGTGSVYGYTF
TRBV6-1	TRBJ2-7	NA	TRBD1	TGTGCCAGCAGTGAATACTCAGGGGGACCCTACGAGCAGTACTTC	CASSEYSGGPYEQYF
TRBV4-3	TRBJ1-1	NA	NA	TGCGCCAGCAGCCAAGATGTATCGGGACCGAACACTGAAGCTTTCTTT	CASSQDVSGPNTEAFF
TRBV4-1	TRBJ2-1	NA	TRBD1	TGCGCCAGCAGCTACAGGACAGGGTTTGAGCAGTTCTTC	CASSYRTGFEQFF
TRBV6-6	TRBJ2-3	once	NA	TGTGCCAGCAGCCGGACCATGGGGGGCACAGATACGCAGTATTTT	CASSRTMGGTDTQYF
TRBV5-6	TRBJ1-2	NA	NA	TGTGCCAGCAGCTTGGACAGGGTGTCTCTAGAAGACTATGGCTACACCTTC	CASSLDRVSLEDYGYTF
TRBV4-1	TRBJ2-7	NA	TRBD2	TGCGCCAGCAGTCAGAGACCGGGGGGCTACGAGCAGTACTTC	CASSQRPGGYEQYF